Listed below are T cell receptor beta chains from one sample, sequenced in a study of blood T cell repertoires in COVID-19. Sequencing was performed with immunoSEQ multiplex PCR; in TCRdb, only in-frame clones are kept and a portion is missing. The sample contains 300,000 or so clones, approximately 90% of which appear only once. The sequenced sample consisted of peripheral blood. These receptor sequences come from a woman aged 40 to 50 with acute or convalescent COVID-19. Both conserved end residues are part of each CDR3. A D gene is named only where the DNA matches it firmly. A clone size is listed for some rows: how often the clone was seen (once, few, many), or a class if it is expanded.

j_gene	v_gene	abundance	d_gene	CDR3aa	CDR3nt
TRBJ1-6	TRBV19	-	-	CATARGRNSPLHF	TGTGCCACCGCCAGGGGAAGAAATTCACCCCTCCACTTT
TRBJ1-2	TRBV28	-	TRBD1	CASSLPNTGTGRGYTF	TGTGCCAGCAGTTTACCAAATACCGGGACAGGGAGAGGCTACACCTTC
TRBJ2-2	TRBV24-1	-	TRBD1	CATSGATGPTGELFF	TGTGCCACCAGTGGGGCGACAGGGCCCACCGGGGAGCTGTTTTTT
TRBJ1-6	TRBV5-5	once	TRBD1	CASSQIPGTGGSPLHF	TGTGCCAGCAGTCAAATCCCGGGAACAGGGGGGTCACCCCTCCACTTT
TRBJ1-1	TRBV5-6	-	-	CASSSRGGLLGAFF	TGTGCCAGCAGCTCCCGGGGAGGGCTACTTGGAGCTTTCTTT
TRBJ1-2	TRBV9	-	-	CASSAGGYGYGYTF	TGTGCCAGCAGCGCCGGGGGGTACGGCTATGGCTACACCTTC
TRBJ1-1	TRBV6-5	-	-	CASRMVRDPLEAFF	TGTGCCAGCAGGATGGTCAGGGATCCCCTAGAAGCTTTCTTT
TRBJ1-6	TRBV30	once	TRBD1	CAWSTVRITGGPHNSPLHF	TGTGCCTGGAGTACTGTCCGCATAACAGGGGGCCCGCATAATTCACCCCTCCACTTT
TRBJ1-6	TRBV2	-	-	CASSVRVVKANSPLHF	TGTGCCAGCAGTGTAAGAGTGGTTAAAGCTAATTCACCCCTCCACTTT
TRBJ1-1	TRBV6-1	-	-	CASSEIVNTEAFF	TGTGCCAGCAGTGAAATAGTGAACACTGAAGCTTTCTTT
TRBJ1-2	TRBV12-3/TRBV12-4	-	TRBD1	CASSLTGAGGYTF	TGTGCCAGCAGTCTGACAGGGGCGGGTGGCTACACCTTC
TRBJ2-1	TRBV27	once	-	CASSTSRTHEQFF	TGTGCCAGCAGTACTTCTAGAACCCATGAGCAGTTCTTC
TRBJ1-5	TRBV19	-	-	CAGSETSNQPQHF	TGTGCCGGGAGCGAGACTAGCAATCAGCCCCAGCATTTT
TRBJ2-2	TRBV10-2	-	TRBD2	CASSTGLGNTGELFF	TGCGCCAGCAGTACGGGACTAGGTAACACCGGGGAGCTGTTTTTT
TRBJ2-3	TRBV27	-	TRBD1	CASSRSGQESNTQYF	TGTGCCAGCAGTAGGAGTGGACAGGAGTCAAATACGCAGTATTTT
TRBJ1-3	TRBV10-3	-	-	CAISDSSGNTIYF	TGTGCCATCAGTGACAGCTCTGGAAACACCATATATTTT
TRBJ1-6	TRBV2	-	-	CASRWTADNSPLHF	TGTGCCAGCAGGTGGACAGCCGACAATTCACCCCTCCACTTT
TRBJ2-4	TRBV7-8	-	-	CASSPLRGGIQYF	TGTGCCAGCAGCCCCCTGAGGGGGGGGATTCAGTACTTC